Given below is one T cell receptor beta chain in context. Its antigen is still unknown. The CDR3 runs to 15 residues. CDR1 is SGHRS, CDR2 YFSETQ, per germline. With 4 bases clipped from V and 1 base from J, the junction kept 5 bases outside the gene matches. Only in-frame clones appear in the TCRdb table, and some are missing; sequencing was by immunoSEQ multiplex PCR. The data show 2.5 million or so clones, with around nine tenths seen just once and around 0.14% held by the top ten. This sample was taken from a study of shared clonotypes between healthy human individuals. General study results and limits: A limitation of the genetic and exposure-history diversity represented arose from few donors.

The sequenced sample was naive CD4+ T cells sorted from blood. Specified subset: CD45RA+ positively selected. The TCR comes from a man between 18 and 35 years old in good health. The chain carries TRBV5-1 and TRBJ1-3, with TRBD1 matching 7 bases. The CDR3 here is CASSPQGGSGNTIYF. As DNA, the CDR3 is TGCGCCAGCAGCCCGCAGGGGGGTTCTGGAAACACCATATATTTT. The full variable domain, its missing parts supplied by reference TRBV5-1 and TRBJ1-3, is KAGVTQTPRYLIKTRGQQVTLSCSPISGHRSVSWYQQTPGQGLQFLFEYFSETQRNKGNFPGRFSGRQFSNSRSEMNVSTLELGDSALYLCASSPQGGSGNTIYFGEGSWLTVV.